A single T cell receptor (beta chain) is shown here with its context. Diagnosis rested on symptoms, serum thyroxine and TRAb, thyroid ultrasound, and orbital computed tomography. This CDR3 comprises 13 residues. CDR1 DFQATT and CDR2 SNEGSKA come from the germline V gene (reference sequence). J gave up 3 bases and V 3 bases, and 5 bases lay outside the gene matches. Amplified regions were TCR beta CDR3 sequences from RNA transcripts. Carried out on the TCR CDR3, a first-round RT-PCR used the HTBI primer set. TCRdb redid the calling of the multiplex PCR reads with MiXCR, one entry per CDR3 protein. The data show around 440,000 distinct CDR3 sequences, with around 14% seen just once and around 7.7% held by the top ten. The data are from a study of T cells in Graves' hyperthyroidism and ophthalmopathy. Study-level information: Upon initial diagnosis and before any treatment, peripheral blood was collected.

This clonotype was sampled from a woman younger than 30 with Graves' hyperthyroidism. The specimen sequenced was blood. The genes are TRBV20-1 and TRBJ2-7, with 7 nucleotides matching TRBD1. The CDR3 here is CSASRDRDYEQYF. CDR3 in DNA: TGCAGTGCTAGCAGGGACAGAGACTACGAGCAGTACTTC.